This T cell receptor beta chain was recorded in a study of shared clonotypes between healthy human individuals. As to this clone: This sample also contains other DNA sequences that code for the same CDR3.

CDR1 SGHRS and CDR2 YFSETQ come from the germline V gene. Trimming took off 3 bases at V and 1 base at J, with 7 bases between the two ends. The CDR3 is made up of 13 amino acids. Researchers ran the assay at a deep level. Produced via immunoSEQ multiplex PCR; TCRdb's table is partial and in-frame only. The sample has 950,000 to 1,100,000 clones; about 75% are singletons. This sequence originates from a man aged 18 to 29 in good health. The sequenced sample consisted of memory CD4+ T cells sorted from blood. This sample's subset: CD45RA-negative fraction. The chain links TRBV5-1 to TRBJ1-1, with D unresolved. The DNA for the CDR3 is TGCGCCAGCAGCTCTACAGCGAACACTGAAGCTTTCTTT. Translated, it gives CASSSTANTEAFF.